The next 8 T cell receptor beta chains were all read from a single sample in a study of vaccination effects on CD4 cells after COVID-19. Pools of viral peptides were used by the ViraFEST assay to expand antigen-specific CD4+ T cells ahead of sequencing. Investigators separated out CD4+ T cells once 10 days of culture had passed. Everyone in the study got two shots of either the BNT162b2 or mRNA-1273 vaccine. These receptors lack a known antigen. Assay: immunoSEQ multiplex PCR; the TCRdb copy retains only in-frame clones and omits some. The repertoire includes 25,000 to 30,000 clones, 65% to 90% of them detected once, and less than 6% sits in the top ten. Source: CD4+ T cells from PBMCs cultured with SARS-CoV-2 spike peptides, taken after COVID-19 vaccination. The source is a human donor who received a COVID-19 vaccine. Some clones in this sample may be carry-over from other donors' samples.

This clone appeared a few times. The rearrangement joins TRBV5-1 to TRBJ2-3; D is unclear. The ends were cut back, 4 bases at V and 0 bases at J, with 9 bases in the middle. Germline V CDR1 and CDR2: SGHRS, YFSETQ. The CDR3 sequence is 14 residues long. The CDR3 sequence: CASSPQISTDTQYF. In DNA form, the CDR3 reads TGCGCCAGCAGCCCCCAGATCAGCACAGATACGCAGTATTTT.

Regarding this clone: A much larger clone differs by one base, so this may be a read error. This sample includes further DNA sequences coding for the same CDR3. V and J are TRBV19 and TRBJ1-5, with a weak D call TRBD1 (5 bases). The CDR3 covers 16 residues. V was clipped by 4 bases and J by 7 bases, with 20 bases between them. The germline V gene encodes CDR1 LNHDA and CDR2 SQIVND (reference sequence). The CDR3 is CASSRVDRGSGQPQHF. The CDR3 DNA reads TGTGCCAGTAGTAGGGTAGATAGGGGATCCGGGCAGCCCCAGCATTTT.

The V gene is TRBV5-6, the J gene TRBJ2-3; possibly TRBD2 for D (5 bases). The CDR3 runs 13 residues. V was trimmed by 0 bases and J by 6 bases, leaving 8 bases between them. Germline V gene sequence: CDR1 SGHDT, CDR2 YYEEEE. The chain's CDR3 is CASSLVQRDTQYF. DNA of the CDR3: TGTGCCAGCAGCTTGGTCCAGCGGGATACGCAGTATTTT.

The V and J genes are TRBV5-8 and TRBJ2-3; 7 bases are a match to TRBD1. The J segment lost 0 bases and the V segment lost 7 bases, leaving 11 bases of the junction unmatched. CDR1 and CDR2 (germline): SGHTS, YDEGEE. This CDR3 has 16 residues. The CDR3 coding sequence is TGTGCCAGCCCCGCGACAGGGTATGCTAGCACAGATACGCAGTATTTT. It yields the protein CASPATGYASTDTQYF.

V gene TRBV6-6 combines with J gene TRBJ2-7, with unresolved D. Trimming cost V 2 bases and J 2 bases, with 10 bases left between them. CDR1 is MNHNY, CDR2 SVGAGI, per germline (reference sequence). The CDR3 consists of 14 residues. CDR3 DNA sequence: TGTGCCAGCAGTTACCTCCCGACGGCCTACGAGCAGTACGTC. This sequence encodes CASSYLPTAYEQYV.

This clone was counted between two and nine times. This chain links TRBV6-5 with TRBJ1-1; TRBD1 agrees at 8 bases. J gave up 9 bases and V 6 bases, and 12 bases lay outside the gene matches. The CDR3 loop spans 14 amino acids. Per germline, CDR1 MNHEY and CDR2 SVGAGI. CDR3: CASRDNTGGSKAFF. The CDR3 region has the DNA TGTGCCAGCAGGGACAACACAGGGGGGAGTAAAGCTTTCTTT.

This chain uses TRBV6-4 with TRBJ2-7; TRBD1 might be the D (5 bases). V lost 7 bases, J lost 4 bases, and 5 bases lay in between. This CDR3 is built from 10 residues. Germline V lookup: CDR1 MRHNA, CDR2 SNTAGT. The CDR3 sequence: CASKGYEQYV. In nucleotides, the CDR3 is TGTGCCAGCAAGGGGTACGAGCAGTACGTC.

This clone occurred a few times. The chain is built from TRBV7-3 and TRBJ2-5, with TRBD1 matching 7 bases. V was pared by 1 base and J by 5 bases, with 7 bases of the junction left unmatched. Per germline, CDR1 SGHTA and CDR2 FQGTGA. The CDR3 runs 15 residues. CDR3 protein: CASSLNKGAGETQYF. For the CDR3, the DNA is TGTGCCAGCAGCTTAAACAAGGGGGCAGGGGAGACCCAGTACTTC.